A selection of T cell receptor beta chains follows, all from one sample in a study of human T cells and chemical hapten exposure. MiXCR, applied by TCRdb to the RACE reads, yields one record per CDR3 protein. Altogether fewer than 300,000 distinct CDR3 sequences are present, approximately 7.5% being singletons, with the ten largest covering 0.9% to 1.5%. Source: whole blood, taken in connection with sensitization to the hapten diphenylcyclopropenone (DPC). The receptors were gathered from a man younger than 35 with alopecia areata. Some clones in this sample may be carry-over from other donors' samples. The CDR3 runs from the conserved cysteine through the conserved F or W. The D gene is left open where the match is weak. Rows give clone size only sometimes, using once, few, many, or a class for an expanded clone.

V gene	J gene	clone size	D gene	CDR3 protein	CDR3 DNA
TRBV9	TRBJ1-1	few	NA	CASSLRTEDTEAFF	TGTGCCAGCAGCTTGCGGACGGAGGACACTGAAGCTTTCTTT
TRBV7-9	TRBJ2-3	few	TRBD2	CASSLERGLNFF	TGTGCCAGCAGCTTAGAGCGGGGGCTCAACTTTTTT
TRBV12-3/TRBV12-4	TRBJ1-2	many	TRBD1	CASSFGQGIGGYTF	TGTGCCAGCAGTTTTGGACAGGGCATAGGTGGCTACACCTTC
TRBV20-1	TRBJ2-7	NA	NA	CSATDSFYEQYF	TGCAGTGCTACGGACAGCTTCTACGAGCAGTACTTC
TRBV12-3/TRBV12-4	TRBJ2-5	few	NA	CASTLRTENKETQYF	TGTGCCAGCACCCTTCGGACAGAGAACAAAGAGACCCAGTACTTC
TRBV6-5	TRBJ1-2	NA	NA	CASSKGGYGYTF	TGTGCCAGCAGTAAGGGGGGCTATGGCTACACCTTC
TRBV19	TRBJ1-5	few	NA	CTRGDQPQHF	TGCACCAGGGGAGATCAGCCCCAGCATTTT
TRBV27	TRBJ1-4	NA	NA	CASKYNGNEKLFF	TGTGCCAGCAAGTATAACGGCAATGAAAAACTGTTTTTT
TRBV27	TRBJ1-4	NA	NA	CASSSRASNEKLFF	TGTGCCAGCAGTTCGAGGGCCTCTAATGAAAAACTGTTTTTT
TRBV4-1	TRBJ1-3	many	NA	CASSPRGVFGNTIYF	TGCGCCAGCAGCCCCAGAGGGGTATTTGGAAACACCATATATTTT
TRBV6-6	TRBJ2-3	few	TRBD2	CASSANPAGVTDTQYF	TGTGCCAGCAGTGCCAATCCAGCGGGGGTCACAGATACGCAGTATTTT
TRBV24-1	TRBJ1-6	few	TRBD1	CATSDLQGAPDNSPLHF	TGTGCCACCAGTGATTTGCAGGGGGCGCCTGATAATTCACCCCTCCACTTT
TRBV19	TRBJ1-5	NA	TRBD1	CASSIGGQGFQPQHF	TGTGCCAGTAGTATAGGAGGACAGGGGTTTCAGCCCCAGCATTTT
TRBV9	TRBJ1-2	few	NA	CASSVGGRDYGYTF	TGTGCCAGCAGCGTAGGTGGGCGTGACTATGGCTACACCTTC
TRBV20-1	TRBJ1-1	few	NA	CSAPRTTEAFF	TGCAGTGCCCCTCGAACAACTGAAGCTTTCTTT
TRBV4-3	TRBJ2-1	few	NA	CASSQGGFRRDEQFF	TGCGCCAGCAGCCAAGGAGGGTTCAGGAGGGATGAGCAGTTCTTC
TRBV29-1	TRBJ2-2	few	NA	CSVGQGGLGELFF	TGCAGCGTCGGACAGGGAGGGTTGGGGGAGCTGTTTTTT
TRBV7-9	TRBJ2-2	few	NA	CASSLEWVATENTGELFF	TGTGCCAGCAGCTTAGAGTGGGTAGCTACGGAGAACACCGGGGAGCTGTTTTTT
TRBV11-2	TRBJ2-4	few	TRBD1	CASSLIQGIKNIQYF	TGTGCCAGCAGTCTGATACAGGGGATCAAAAACATTCAGTACTTC
TRBV6-5	TRBJ2-7	NA	NA	CASSYSGTLRAYEQYF	TGTGCCAGCAGTTATTCCGGGACCCTTCGGGCCTACGAGCAGTACTTC
TRBV29-1	TRBJ2-1	few	TRBD1	CSVGNNAGTGEFF	TGCAGCGTTGGAAACAACGCCGGGACAGGGGAGTTCTTC
TRBV29-1	TRBJ1-4	NA	NA	CSVEVAPTTNEKLFF	TGCAGCGTTGAAGTCGCGCCGACAACTAATGAAAAACTGTTTTTT
TRBV28	TRBJ1-6	many	NA	CASRDLTVTSSYNSPLHF	TGTGCCAGCAGAGACCTGACAGTAACCAGCTCCTATAATTCACCCCTCCACTTT
TRBV7-9	TRBJ2-5	few	TRBD1	CASSPRQGSGQETQYF	TGTGCCAGCAGCCCCAGACAGGGGAGCGGCCAAGAGACCCAGTACTTC
TRBV4-1	TRBJ1-4	NA	NA	CASSQERGQTGRKLFF	TGCGCCAGCAGCCAAGAACGAGGTCAAACGGGGAGAAAACTGTTTTTT
TRBV18	TRBJ1-1	many	TRBD1	CASSPLRTGGHTEAFF	TGTGCCAGCTCACCACTGAGGACAGGGGGTCACACTGAAGCTTTCTTT
TRBV27	TRBJ1-2	few	NA	CASSPGTSRAFYGYTF	TGTGCCAGCAGCCCAGGGACTTCCCGGGCTTTCTATGGCTACACCTTC
TRBV3-1	TRBJ2-2	many	NA	CASSLPLTGELFF	TGTGCCAGCAGCCTCCCTCTCACCGGGGAGCTGTTTTTT
TRBV6-5	TRBJ2-3	few	NA	CASSYSAQGPYTDTQYF	TGTGCCAGCAGTTACTCGGCGCAGGGACCCTACACAGATACGCAGTATTTT
TRBV5-6	TRBJ1-5	NA	NA	CASSFGTPQVQPQHF	TGTGCCAGCAGCTTCGGGACCCCTCAAGTCCAGCCCCAGCATTTT
TRBV3-1	TRBJ1-4	few	TRBD1	CASSPGQGQATNEKLFF	TGTGCCAGCAGCCCCGGACAGGGACAGGCAACTAATGAAAAACTGTTTTTT
TRBV10-1	TRBJ2-1	NA	NA	CASRRYEQFF	TGCGCCAGCAGGCGGTATGAGCAGTTCTTC
TRBV5-1	TRBJ2-4	NA	NA	CASSGGRGRLNIQYF	TGCGCCAGCAGCGGAGGTCGGGGGCGCCTTAACATTCAGTACTTC
TRBV29-1	TRBJ2-4	NA	NA	CSVELRWGLAKNIQYF	TGCAGCGTTGAGTTAAGGTGGGGATTAGCCAAAAACATTCAGTACTTC
TRBV5-1	TRBJ2-5	NA	TRBD2	CASSLVRTRGLLQETQYF	TGCGCCAGCAGCTTGGTGAGGACTAGAGGACTACTCCAAGAGACCCAGTACTTC
TRBV9	TRBJ2-3	few	NA	CASSEGPGPQSTDTQYF	TGTGCCAGCAGCGAGGGACCGGGACCCCAAAGCACAGATACGCAGTATTTT
TRBV6-5	TRBJ2-2	many	NA	CASSYSLRGLPGELFF	TGTGCCAGCAGTTACTCGTTGCGGGGCCTCCCCGGGGAGCTGTTTTTT
TRBV7-9	TRBJ1-5	many	NA	CASSLGRNSNQPQHF	TGTGCCAGCAGCTTAGGCAGGAATAGCAATCAGCCCCAGCATTTT
TRBV6-5	TRBJ1-5	few	NA	CASRDVGDSNQPQHF	TGTGCCAGCAGGGACGTCGGGGATAGCAATCAGCCCCAGCATTTT
TRBV12-3/TRBV12-4	TRBJ1-5	many	NA	CASSFGGPTGGKPQHF	TGTGCCAGCAGTTTCGGAGGACCGACGGGGGGTAAGCCCCAGCATTTT
TRBV7-9	TRBJ1-5	many	NA	CASSLAGEEGVEPQHF	TGTGCCAGCAGCTTAGCAGGGGAGGAGGGTGTTGAGCCCCAGCATTTT
TRBV27	TRBJ2-5	many	NA	CASRRQETQYF	TGTGCCAGCAGGCGACAAGAGACCCAGTACTTC
TRBV3-1	TRBJ1-5	few	NA	CASSQEGGVGQPQHF	TGTGCCAGCAGCCAAGAAGGTGGGGTTGGTCAGCCCCAGCATTTT
TRBV9	TRBJ2-2	few	NA	CASGLGMNTGELFF	TGTGCCAGCGGACTGGGGATGAACACCGGGGAGCTGTTTTTT
TRBV12-3/TRBV12-4	TRBJ2-3	many	NA	CASRTRAALDTQYF	TGTGCCAGCAGGACTAGGGCGGCCCTGGATACGCAGTATTTT
TRBV12-3/TRBV12-4	TRBJ2-5	NA	NA	CASSLGQPYQETQYF	TGTGCCAGCAGCCTCGGACAGCCGTACCAAGAGACCCAGTACTTC